The present entry profiles one T cell receptor (beta chain) with its context. The antigen it binds to is not known. Qualities for individual bases were not recorded, and no much larger clone is one base off. This specimen belongs to a study of T cell changes during pregnancy in multiple sclerosis (dated by TCRdb to about 2019). Regarding the study in general: Changes in the T cell repertoire over the course of pregnancy were examined in this study in women with multiple sclerosis.

The method behind the library was the immunoSEQ multiplex PCR assay. TCRdb holds this immuneACCESS table with in-frame rearrangements only. Some clones are missing; in checked studies, unresolved V genes explain under half, and the rest has no known cause. The sample yields around 78,000 clones; 91% were counted once. The ten biggest clones cover roughly 0.7% of the sample. The germline V gene supplies CDR1 MGHRA and CDR2 YSYEKL. Here V drops 1 base and J drops 3 bases, and the junction holds 6 bases not matched to any gene. Reading from cysteine to phenylalanine, the CDR3 counts 15 amino acids. Solely the CDR3 DNA is kept, with 45 bases framed from the first base.

The specimen comprised peripheral blood, sampled in the third trimester of pregnancy. The sequence derives from a female donor in good health, enrolled as a control in a pregnancy study. The chain was built from TRBV4-1 and TRBJ2-7; 7 nucleotides in the junction match TRBD1. The DNA sequence is TGCGCCAGCAGCCAAGGAGGGACAGAGTTCTACGAGCAGTACTTC. Its translation reads: CASSQGGTEFYEQYF.